These T cell receptor beta chains were read from a single sample in a study of T cells after posttransplantation cyclophosphamide. Assay used: immunoSEQ multiplex PCR; TCRdb lists only in-frame clones, some missing. The data show thousands of clones, with 95% to 98% seen just once and under 0.6% held by the top ten. The material sequenced was naive CD8+ T cells sorted from PBMCs. The receptors here all came from a woman under 40 in good health and a related stem cell transplant donor. CDR3s include the opening cysteine and the closing phenylalanine or tryptophan. Fields, in order: J gene, V gene, clone size, D gene, CDR3 DNA, CDR3 protein. The D gene is left open where the match is weak. Where a row states a size, it is once, few, many or the class of an expanded clone; other rows omit it.

TRBJ2-1	TRBV4-3	-	-	TGCGCCAGCAGCTATCGCAGGGTGAGTGACGAGCAGTTCTTC	CASSYRRVSDEQFF
TRBJ2-3	TRBV5-1	-	-	TGCGCCAGCAGCTTGACGGGGGTCACAGATACGCAGTATTTT	CASSLTGVTDTQYF
TRBJ2-7	TRBV2	once	-	TGTGCCAGCAGTGAAGGCAGGGTACACTACGAGCAGTACTTC	CASSEGRVHYEQYF
TRBJ2-7	TRBV9	-	TRBD2	TGTGCCAGCAGCGTAGAGGGGCGGGGGTACGAGCAGTACTTC	CASSVEGRGYEQYF
TRBJ2-7	TRBV4-3	-	-	TGCGCCAGCAGCCCAGCACCGGAGGGGTACGAGCAGTACTTC	CASSPAPEGYEQYF
TRBJ2-1	TRBV2	-	TRBD2	TGTGCCAGCAGGGGGCGGGCGGGGGGATCCTACAATGAGCAGTTCTTC	CASRGRAGGSYNEQFF
TRBJ2-1	TRBV11-2	-	-	TGTGCCAGCAGCGGAGGTGGGAATGAGCAGTTCTTC	CASSGGGNEQFF
TRBJ2-7	TRBV4-1	-	TRBD1	TGCGCCAGCAGCCACAATGACAGGGGGCAAGAGCAGTACTTC	CASSHNDRGQEQYF
TRBJ2-1	TRBV4-1	-	TRBD1	TGCGCCAGCAGCCACCGGGACAGGGTAGTCAATGAGCAGTTCTTC	CASSHRDRVVNEQFF
TRBJ2-1	TRBV27	-	TRBD1	TGTGCCAGCAGTCTCAACAGGGGGTCAATCGAGCAGTTCTTC	CASSLNRGSIEQFF
TRBJ2-7	TRBV4-3	-	TRBD1	TGCGCCAGCAGCCGAGAACGACAGGGATACGAGCAGTACTTC	CASSRERQGYEQYF
TRBJ1-5	TRBV7-9	-	TRBD1	TGTGCCAGCAGCCGGACAGGGTCATTTCAGCCCCAGCATTTT	CASSRTGSFQPQHF
TRBJ1-2	TRBV19	-	-	TGTGCCAGTACCGACTTCCTACCACGCTACACCTTC	CASTDFLPRYTF
TRBJ2-7	TRBV12-5	-	TRBD1	TGTGCTAGTGAAGACAGGGGGCCAACCTACGAGCAGTACTTC	CASEDRGPTYEQYF
TRBJ1-1	TRBV28	-	TRBD1	TGTGCCAGCAGTGACGTAGGACAGGGAGCTTTCTTT	CASSDVGQGAFF
TRBJ1-5	TRBV2	-	TRBD1	TGTGCCAGCAGCCACGGACAGGGAAATCAGCCCCAGCATTTT	CASSHGQGNQPQHF
TRBJ2-1	TRBV11-2	-	-	TGTGCCAGCAGCTTAGATCGGGATGAGCAGTTCTTC	CASSLDRDEQFF
TRBJ1-5	TRBV4-1	-	TRBD1	TGCGCCAGCAGCCAAGGGGGACAGGGAGGTCAGCCCCAGCATTTT	CASSQGGQGGQPQHF
TRBJ2-7	TRBV11-1	-	TRBD2	TGTGCCAGCCTACGGAGGGGCAGGGAGGGATCCTACGAGCAGTACTTC	CASLRRGREGSYEQYF
TRBJ2-7	TRBV25-1	-	-	TGTGCCAGCACCCAAACAGGTTGGGAGCAGTACTTC	CASTQTGWEQYF
TRBJ2-1	TRBV5-4	-	-	TGTGCCAGCAGCTTGACAGAGAACAATGAGCAGTTCTTC	CASSLTENNEQFF
TRBJ1-1	TRBV27	-	TRBD1	TGTGCCAGCAGCCCAGGGGGCGGTATCACTGAAGCTTTCTTT	CASSPGGGITEAFF
TRBJ2-7	TRBV29-1	-	TRBD1	TGCAGCGGGGCACAGGGGGTAACGGGCTACGAGCAGTACTTC	CSGAQGVTGYEQYF
TRBJ2-1	TRBV5-4	once	TRBD2	TGTGCCAGCAGCGACCTAGCGGGGGGGCTTAATGAGCAGTTCTTC	CASSDLAGGLNEQFF
TRBJ1-1	TRBV15	-	-	TGTGCCACCAGCTCAGGGGTGACTGAAGCTTTCTTT	CATSSGVTEAFF
TRBJ1-5	TRBV28	-	-	TGTGCCAGCAGTTTATGGGCAGAAGATCAGCCCCAGCATTTT	CASSLWAEDQPQHF
TRBJ2-1	TRBV6-5	-	TRBD2	TGTGCCAGCAGTTACTCGAGACTAGCCTCATACAATGAGCAGTTCTTC	CASSYSRLASYNEQFF
TRBJ2-3	TRBV5-4	-	TRBD2	TGTGCCAGCAGCTTGGCCGTAGCGGGGGGTTCCGATACGCAGTATTTT	CASSLAVAGGSDTQYF
TRBJ2-5	TRBV7-2	-	TRBD1	TGTGCCAGCAGCTTAGTTGGAAACAGGGGTACAGAGACCCAGTACTTC	CASSLVGNRGTETQYF
TRBJ1-4	TRBV7-2	-	-	TGTGCCAGCAGCTTAGTTGTCTATGAAAAACTGTTTTTT	CASSLVVYEKLFF
TRBJ2-7	TRBV15	-	-	TGTGCCACCAGCATAGACACTCTATCCTACGAGCAGTACTTC	CATSIDTLSYEQYF
TRBJ1-1	TRBV6-6	-	-	TGTGCCAGCACCGACACTTCCAGGGCACCTGAAGCTTTCTTT	CASTDTSRAPEAFF
TRBJ2-7	TRBV11-2	-	-	TGTGCCAGCAGCTCCAGGGACTCCTCCTACGAGCAGTACTTC	CASSSRDSSYEQYF
TRBJ1-5	TRBV6-1	-	-	TGTGCCAGCAGTGAGGGACAATTCGGAAGGGGGAATCAGCCCCAGCATTTT	CASSEGQFGRGNQPQHF
TRBJ2-3	TRBV25-1	-	TRBD2	TGTGCCAGCAGCTTCGCGGGGGACACAGATACGCAGTATTTT	CASSFAGDTDTQYF
TRBJ2-3	TRBV2	few	TRBD2	TGTGCCAGCAGTGATGGCTCCGGGACTAGAACAGATACGCAGTATTTT	CASSDGSGTRTDTQYF
TRBJ1-4	TRBV4-1	-	TRBD1	TGCGCCAGCAGCCAGCGCCCGGGACAGCTTAATGAAAAACTGTTTTTT	CASSQRPGQLNEKLFF
TRBJ2-2	TRBV7-6	-	-	TGTGCCAGCAGCCCGACAGGTTCGAACACCGGGGAGCTGTTTTTT	CASSPTGSNTGELFF
TRBJ1-1	TRBV19	-	-	TGTGCCAGTAGAATCGGGTTGGAGGCTTTCTTT	CASRIGLEAFF
TRBJ1-3	TRBV6-4	-	-	TGTGCCAGCAGTGAATTCGGGGGAGATGTTGGAAACACCATATATTTT	CASSEFGGDVGNTIYF
TRBJ2-4	TRBV27	few	-	TGTGCCAGCAGTTTTGCCAGGGCCGACATTCAGTACTTC	CASSFARADIQYF
TRBJ2-7	TRBV7-9	-	-	TGTGCCAGCAGCTTAGTTCTCCGGGCCTACGAGCAGTACTTC	CASSLVLRAYEQYF
TRBJ1-3	TRBV9	-	-	TGTGCCAGCAGCGTGCTAGAATTTGCGAACACCATATATTTT	CASSVLEFANTIYF
TRBJ2-5	TRBV27	-	-	TGTGCCAGCACACCCCGGGCAGGGCGACAAGAGACCCAGTACTTC	CASTPRAGRQETQYF
TRBJ2-3	TRBV18	-	TRBD2	TGTGCCAGCTCACGCGGAGTTACTAGCGGGGGGACCACAGATACGCAGTATTTT	CASSRGVTSGGTTDTQYF
TRBJ1-5	TRBV4-3	-	-	TGCGCCAGCAGCCCTTCGCCTGCAGGCAATCAGCCCCAGCATTTT	CASSPSPAGNQPQHF
TRBJ1-5	TRBV15	-	TRBD1	TGTGCCACCAGGATTGACAGGGGCGGGAGTCAGCCCCAGCATTTT	CATRIDRGGSQPQHF
TRBJ2-3	TRBV7-8	-	-	TGTGCCAGCCGCTCGGGCACAGATACGCAGTATTTT	CASRSGTDTQYF